Only a few counts were recorded for the clone carrying this T cell receptor (beta chain). Its target is unknown. CDR1 and CDR2 from the germline V gene are MNHNS and SASEGT. Trimming took 5 bases from V and 4 from J, leaving 18 bases between them. The CDR3 extends over 16 amino acids. This entry comes from a study of T cells in Graves' hyperthyroidism and ophthalmopathy. On the study more broadly: Initial diagnosis, before any treatment, was when peripheral blood was collected.

Amplification of TCR beta CDR3 regions used RNA as the template. First-round RT-PCR targeting the TCR CDR3 was performed with the HTBI primer set. TCRdb independently ran MiXCR on the multiplex PCR reads; one entry per CDR3 protein. The sample carries hundreds of thousands of distinct CDR3 sequences, roughly 15% recorded once. General observations from the study: Most clonotypes expanded in the thyroid (above 0.001) were also present in blood. In the analysis, a 13 V-J model separated ophthalmopathy from stable hyperthyroidism.

The chain links TRBV6-1 to TRBJ1-5, with D possibly TRBD1 on 6 matching bases. Sequencing input: blood. The receptor was isolated from a woman aged 18-35 years with Graves' ophthalmopathy. The CDR3: CASSSRKGELNQPQHF. CDR3 DNA sequence: TGTGCCAGCAGTAGCAGAAAGGGGGAACTGAATCAGCCCCAGCATTTT.